This entry features one T cell receptor (beta chain) sequence. The target antigen is unknown. The entry originates in a study of cytomegalovirus exposure and HLA in healthy donors. Study background: The roughly 120 validation repertoires used the same platform as the approximately 700 first-cohort repertoires (as reported by a later analysis).

Findings and caveats of the study: There were some public TCRs occurring in many donors, but most TCR sequences were rare.

Trimming pared 2 bases from V and 8 bases from J, leaving 8 bases between. Germline CDR1 and CDR2: SGHRS and YFSETQ. The CDR3 extends over 12 amino acids. Assay used: immunoSEQ multiplex PCR; TCRdb lists only in-frame clones, some missing. The sample lists over 200,000 clones; over 70% were seen once. This clonotype was sampled from a woman aged 25 to 39 in good health and CMV-seropositive. The sequencing sample was made of PBMCs. The chain has TRBV5-1 and TRBJ2-1; D is uncertain. In DNA form, the CDR3 reads TGCGCCAGCAGCTTAGGCCCGGATGAGCAGTTCTTC. It encodes CASSLGPDEQFF.